Below, 13 T cell receptor beta chains from the same sample are listed, as sequenced in a study of blood T cell repertoires in COVID-19. Assay used: immunoSEQ multiplex PCR; TCRdb lists only in-frame clones, some missing. The sample has 50,000 to 65,000 clones, 60% to 75% seen once. The sample was peripheral blood. The source of these receptors is an elderly woman with acute or convalescent COVID-19.

CDR3 amino acids: CASRAHRDRYTDTQYF. In DNA, the CDR3 is TGTGCCAGCAGGGCTCACCGGGACAGGTACACAGATACGCAGTATTTT. The chain combines TRBV2 with TRBJ2-3; TRBD1 matches 8 bases. CDR3 length equals 16 residues. The ends lost 6 bases at V and 2 bases at J; junction bases unmatched: 10. The germline V gene encodes CDR1 SNHLY and CDR2 FYNNEI.

The rearrangement joins TRBV5-1 to TRBJ1-1; unclear D gene. CDR3 length: 13 residues. V dropped 5 bases and J dropped 2 bases, with 10 bases sitting between them. CDR1 is SGHRS and CDR2 is YFSETQ in the germline V gene. CDR3 DNA sequence: TGCGCCAGCAGTTCGATCACTAACACTGAAGCTTTCTTT. Protein product: CASSSITNTEAFF. The full variable domain, rest sourced from reference TRBV5-1 and TRBJ1-1, is KAGVTQTPRYLIKTRGQQVTLSCSPISGHRSVSWYQQTPGQGLQFLFEYFSETQRNKGNFPGRFSGRQFSNSRSEMNVSTLELGDSALYLCASSSITNTEAFFGQGTRLTVV.

The genes are TRBV10-1 and TRBJ2-5, with a possible D match to TRBD1 (5 bases). The germline V gene has CDR1 WNHNN and CDR2 SYGVQD (reference sequence). The CDR3 runs to 12 residues. The ends were cut back, 8 bases at V and 2 bases at J, with 9 bases in the middle. The DNA of the CDR3 is TGCGCCAGCTCGGCAGGGCAAGAGACCCAGTACTTC. Amino acid sequence: CASSAGQETQYF.

This chain links TRBV18 with TRBJ2-3; D not resolved. The CDR3 runs to 16 residues. V was trimmed by 0 bases and J by 3 bases, leaving 13 bases between them. The germline gives CDR1 KGHSH, CDR2 LQKENI. CDR3 in amino acids: CASSPPVRLRTDTQYF. In nucleotides, the CDR3 is TGTGCCAGCTCACCACCGGTCAGGTTGAGAACAGATACGCAGTATTTT. The complete variable domain, with remaining parts taken from reference TRBV18 and TRBJ2-3, reads NAGVMQNPRHLVRRRGQEARLRCSPMKGHSHVYWYRQLPEEGLKFMVYLQKENIIDESGMPKERFSAEFPKEGPSILRIQQVVRGDSAAYFCASSPPVRLRTDTQYFGPGTRLTVL.

V usage is TRBV9 and J usage is TRBJ2-5; D remains unclear. The CDR3 has 13 amino acids. Germline CDR1 and CDR2: SGDLS and YYNGEE. Trimming left V 4 bases short and J 5 bases short, with 12 bases between. CDR3 coding DNA: TGTGCCAGCAGCTCGGCAGGTCGGGAGACCCAGTACTTC. Amino acids: CASSSAGRETQYF.

CDR3 sequence: CASSSPFGSGRSYEQYF. The CDR3 DNA reads as TGTGCCAGCAGCTCCCCCTTTGGGAGCGGGCGTTCCTACGAGCAGTACTTC. V is TRBV11-2 and J is TRBJ2-7, with D possibly matching TRBD2 (6 bases). The CDR3 is 17 amino acids. The germline V gene encodes CDR1 SGHAT and CDR2 FQNNGV. Trimming took 4 bases from V and 1 from J, leaving 20 bases between them.

This clone was counted only a few times. The chain links TRBV7-8 to TRBJ1-1; D is unresolved. V lost 4 bases to trimming and J lost 2 bases, with 14 bases between them. Germline V lookup: CDR1 SGHVS, CDR2 FQNEAQ. The CDR3 extends over 15 amino acids. DNA of the CDR3: TGTGCCAGCAGCTCGCGGAGACTATCCAACACTGAAGCTTTCTTT. Amino acids: CASSSRRLSNTEAFF. The variable domain in full, completed from reference TRBV7-8 and TRBJ1-1, reads GAGVSQSPRYKVAKRGQDVALRCDPISGHVSLFWYQQALGQGPEFLTYFQNEAQLDKSGLPSDRFFAERPEGSVSTLKIQRTQQEDSAVYLCASSSRRLSNTEAFFGQGTRLTVV.

The gene calls are TRBV5-1 and TRBJ2-4; possible D gene TRBD1, 6 bases. V gave up 4 bases and J gave up 1 base, with 12 bases separating them. The germline gives CDR1 SGHRS, CDR2 YFSETQ. CDR3 length: 15 residues. The CDR3 loop is CASSTAGAAKNIQYF. The CDR3 DNA is TGCGCCAGCAGCACCGCAGGGGCGGCCAAAAACATTCAGTACTTC.

The rearrangement links TRBV5-1 to TRBJ2-1; TRBD2 agrees at 10 bases. The V gene end was trimmed by 2 bases and the J gene end by 8 bases; junction bases not matched to a gene: 7. The CDR3 consists of 15 residues. CDR1 is SGHRS and CDR2 is YFSETQ in the germline V gene. CDR3 sequence: CASSFGSGRGDEQFF. CDR3 nucleotide sequence: TGCGCCAGCAGCTTTGGGAGCGGGAGGGGGGATGAGCAGTTCTTC. Full variable domain (rest looked up from reference TRBV5-1 and TRBJ2-1): KAGVTQTPRYLIKTRGQQVTLSCSPISGHRSVSWYQQTPGQGLQFLFEYFSETQRNKGNFPGRFSGRQFSNSRSEMNVSTLELGDSALYLCASSFGSGRGDEQFFGPGTRLTVL.

The rearrangement links TRBV7-2 to TRBJ1-1; possible D gene TRBD1, 5 bases. V was pared by 5 bases and J by 1 base, with 11 bases between. This CDR3 is built from 14 residues. Germline V CDR1 and CDR2: SGHTA, FQGNSA. The chain's CDR3 is CASSPSGQNTEAFF. The DNA of the CDR3 is TGTGCCAGCAGCCCCAGTGGACAGAACACTGAAGCTTTCTTT.

This sequence joins TRBV28 and TRBJ2-1, with 9 bases identical to TRBD2. J gave up 2 bases and V 7 bases, and 3 bases lay outside the gene matches. Germline V lookup: CDR1 MDHEN, CDR2 SYDVKM. The CDR3 runs 14 residues. The chain's CDR3 is CASIKRGAYNEQFF. CDR3 DNA sequence: TGTGCCAGCATCAAGCGGGGGGCCTACAATGAGCAGTTCTTC.

V usage is TRBV2 and J usage is TRBJ1-1; maybe TRBD1 (5 bases). With 6 bases removed from V and 2 bases from J, the gap between germline ends came to 13 bases. The V gene's germline CDR1 is SNHLY and CDR2 FYNNEI. CDR3 length: 14 amino acids. The DNA for the CDR3 is TGTGCCAGCAGGGAGAGAACAGGTAACACTGAAGCTTTCTTT. Its protein product is CASRERTGNTEAFF.

This rearrangement joins TRBV6-5 to TRBJ2-1; D unresolved. From germline, CDR1 is MNHEY and CDR2 SVGAGI. CDR3 size: 16 residues. Trimming removed 0 bases at V and 3 bases at J, with 12 bases between. The CDR3 nucleotides read TGTGCCAGCAGTTACTCGGCGGCTACCTACTACAATGAGCAGTTCTTC. Translating gives CASSYSAATYYNEQFF.